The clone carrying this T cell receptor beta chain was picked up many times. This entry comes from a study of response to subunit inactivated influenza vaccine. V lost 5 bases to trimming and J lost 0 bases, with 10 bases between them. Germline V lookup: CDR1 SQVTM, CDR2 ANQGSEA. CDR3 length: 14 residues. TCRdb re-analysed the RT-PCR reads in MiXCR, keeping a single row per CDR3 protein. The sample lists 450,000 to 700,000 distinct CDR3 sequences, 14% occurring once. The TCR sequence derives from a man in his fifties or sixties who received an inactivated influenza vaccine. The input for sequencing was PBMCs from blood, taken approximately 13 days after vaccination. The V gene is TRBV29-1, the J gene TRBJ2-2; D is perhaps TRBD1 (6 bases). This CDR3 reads CSVSRGTNTGELFF. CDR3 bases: TGCAGCGTTTCCAGGGGCACGAACACCGGGGAGCTGTTTTTT.